One sample yielded the 3 T cell receptor beta chains listed below, sequenced in a study of siplizumab effects on memory and regulatory T cells (dated by TCRdb to about 2019). The protocol used for the library was the immunoSEQ multiplex PCR assay. Not all clones reach the TCRdb copy of this immuneACCESS table, which keeps in-frame sequences only. Checked studies attribute under half of the gap to unresolved V genes and leave the rest unexplained. This sample holds over 95,000 clones; 90% to 95% were observed only once. The leading ten clones occupy approximately 0.17% of the sample. The sample comprised non-Treg CD4+ T cells sorted from blood. In light of the paper, this sample's cell subset or site label describes: FACS-sorted unstimulated CD4+ non-regulatory T cells. The receptors originated from a human donor in good health.

In DNA form, the CDR3 reads TGTGCCAGTAGCCGGGACCCCGTGAATACGCAGTATTTT. It specifies CASSRDPVNTQYF. The chain has TRBV19 and TRBJ2-3; the D gene could be TRBD1 or TRBD2 (5 bases each). CDR3 size: 13 residues. V lost 6 bases to trimming and J lost 7 bases, with 14 bases between them. Per the germline V gene, CDR1 is LNHDA and CDR2 is SQIVND (reference sequence).

The chain has TRBV7-9 and TRBJ2-3; TRBD2 aligns across 9 bases. The V gene's germline CDR1 is SEHNR and CDR2 FQNEAQ (reference sequence). Trimming took 5 bases from V and 1 from J; bases not matched to a gene: 10. This CDR3 spans 17 amino acids. In nucleotides, the CDR3 is TGTGCCAGCAGCCCGGGGCTAGCGGGAATACGCACAGATACGCAGTATTTT. Its protein product is CASSPGLAGIRTDTQYF.

V is TRBV9 and J is TRBJ1-4; D gene uncertain. Germline assignment: CDR1 SGDLS and CDR2 YYNGEE. V lost 4 bases, J lost 8 bases, and 27 bases lay in between. The CDR3 sequence is 18 residues long. The CDR3 DNA is TGTGCCAGCAGCCCTGAACCAACTTTCTTGGCGACGGGAGAAAAACTGTTTTTT. This gives the protein CASSPEPTFLATGEKLFF.